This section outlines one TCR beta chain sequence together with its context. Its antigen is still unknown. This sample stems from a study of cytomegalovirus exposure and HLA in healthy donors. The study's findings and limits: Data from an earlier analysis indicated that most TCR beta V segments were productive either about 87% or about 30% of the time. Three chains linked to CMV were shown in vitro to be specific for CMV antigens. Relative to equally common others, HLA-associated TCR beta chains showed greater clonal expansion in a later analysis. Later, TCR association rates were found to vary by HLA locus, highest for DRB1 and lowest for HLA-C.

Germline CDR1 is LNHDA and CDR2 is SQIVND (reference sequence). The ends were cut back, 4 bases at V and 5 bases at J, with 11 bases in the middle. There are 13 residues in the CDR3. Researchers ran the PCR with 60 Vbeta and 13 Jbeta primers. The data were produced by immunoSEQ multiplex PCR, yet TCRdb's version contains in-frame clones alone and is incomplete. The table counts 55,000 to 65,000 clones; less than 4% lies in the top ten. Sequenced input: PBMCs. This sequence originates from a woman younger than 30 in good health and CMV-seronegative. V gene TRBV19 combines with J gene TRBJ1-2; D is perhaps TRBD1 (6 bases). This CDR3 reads CASSNGQYYGYTF. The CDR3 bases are TGTGCCAGTAGTAATGGACAGTATTATGGCTACACCTTC.